The clone carrying this T cell receptor (beta chain) was recorded many times. The entry originates in a study of T cells in Graves' hyperthyroidism and ophthalmopathy. CDR3 length: 15 amino acids. Deletions cut 2 bases from V and 5 bases from J, with 15 bases between. Germline V gene lookup returns CDR1 SGHAT and CDR2 FQNNGV. TCR beta CDR3 sequences were amplified from RNA transcripts. Researchers ran a first-round RT-PCR on the TCR CDR3 using the HTBI primer set. Each CDR3 protein gets one entry after TCRdb re-called the multiplex PCR reads with MiXCR. The sample shows about 520,000 distinct CDR3 sequences, approximately 25% of them seen only once. A patient was excluded if there was uncontrolled infection, other autoimmune disease, pregnancy or lactation.

The sequencing input was blood. V usage is TRBV11-2 and J usage is TRBJ2-5; weak D call: TRBD2 (5 bases). This receptor was obtained from a woman in her twenties or thirties with Graves' ophthalmopathy. DNA for the CDR3: TGTGCCAGCAGCTTATACCAGGAGGTCCCGGAGACCCAGTACTTC. This gives the protein CASSLYQEVPETQYF.